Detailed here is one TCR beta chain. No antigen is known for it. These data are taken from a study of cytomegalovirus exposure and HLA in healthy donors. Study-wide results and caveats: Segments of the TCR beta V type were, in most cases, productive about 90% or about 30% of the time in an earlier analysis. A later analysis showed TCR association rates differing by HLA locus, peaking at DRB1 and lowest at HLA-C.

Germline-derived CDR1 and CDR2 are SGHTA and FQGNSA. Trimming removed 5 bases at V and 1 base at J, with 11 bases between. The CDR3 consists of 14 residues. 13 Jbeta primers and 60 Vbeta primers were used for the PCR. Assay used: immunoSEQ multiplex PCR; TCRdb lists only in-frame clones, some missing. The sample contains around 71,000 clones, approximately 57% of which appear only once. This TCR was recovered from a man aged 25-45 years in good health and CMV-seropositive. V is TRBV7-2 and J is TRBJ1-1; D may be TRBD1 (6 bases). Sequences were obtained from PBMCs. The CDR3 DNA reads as TGTGCCAGCAGCGTAACAGGGACGAACACTGAAGCTTTCTTT. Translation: CASSVTGTNTEAFF.